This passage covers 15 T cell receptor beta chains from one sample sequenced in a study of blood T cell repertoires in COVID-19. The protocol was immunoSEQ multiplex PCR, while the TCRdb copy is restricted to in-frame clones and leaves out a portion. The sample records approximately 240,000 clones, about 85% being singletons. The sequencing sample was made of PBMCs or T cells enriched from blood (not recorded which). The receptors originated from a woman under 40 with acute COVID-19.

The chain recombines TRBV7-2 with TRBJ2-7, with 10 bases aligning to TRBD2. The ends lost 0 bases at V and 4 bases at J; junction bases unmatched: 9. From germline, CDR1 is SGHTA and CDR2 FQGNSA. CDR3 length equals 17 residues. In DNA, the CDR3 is TGTGCCAGCAGCTTAGCTCCTAGCGGGAGTAGGGGATACGAGCAGTACTTC. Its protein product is CASSLAPSGSRGYEQYF.

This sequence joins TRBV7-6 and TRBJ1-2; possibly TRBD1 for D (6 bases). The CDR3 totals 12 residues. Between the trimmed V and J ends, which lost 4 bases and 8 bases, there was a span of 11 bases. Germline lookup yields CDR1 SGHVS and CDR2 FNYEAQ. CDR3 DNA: TGTGCCAGCAGCTCCAACAGGGACGGCTACACCTTC. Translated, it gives CASSSNRDGYTF.

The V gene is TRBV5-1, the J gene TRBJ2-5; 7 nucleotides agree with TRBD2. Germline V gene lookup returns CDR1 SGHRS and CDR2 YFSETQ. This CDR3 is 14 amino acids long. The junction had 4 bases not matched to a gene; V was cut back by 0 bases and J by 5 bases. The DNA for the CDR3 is TGCGCCAGCAGCTTGGACGGGAGGTATGAGACCCAGTACTTC. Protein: CASSLDGRYETQYF.

The CDR3 DNA reads TGTGCCAGCATGATACTGGGACAGGGAAATCAGCCCCAGCATTTT. The encoded protein is CASMILGQGNQPQHF. This chain links TRBV2 with TRBJ1-5; 9 bases are shared with TRBD1. Germline V gene sequence: CDR1 SNHLY, CDR2 FYNNEI. CDR3 size: 15 residues. J was trimmed by 4 bases and V by 7 bases; bases with no gene match: 8. Together with reference TRBV2 and TRBJ1-5, the CDR3 gives the full variable domain: EPEVTQTPSHQVTQMGQEVILRCVPISNHLYFYWYRQILGQKVEFLVSFYNNEISEKSEIFDDQFSVERPDGSNFTLKIRSTKLEDSAMYFCASMILGQGNQPQHFGDGTRLSIL.

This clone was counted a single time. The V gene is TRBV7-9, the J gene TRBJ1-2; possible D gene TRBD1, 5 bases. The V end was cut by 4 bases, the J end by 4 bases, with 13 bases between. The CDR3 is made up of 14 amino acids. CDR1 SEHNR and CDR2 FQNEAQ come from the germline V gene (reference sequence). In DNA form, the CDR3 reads TGTGCCAGCAGCTCGACGGGGGAGGGCTATGGCTACACCTTC. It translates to CASSSTGEGYGYTF.

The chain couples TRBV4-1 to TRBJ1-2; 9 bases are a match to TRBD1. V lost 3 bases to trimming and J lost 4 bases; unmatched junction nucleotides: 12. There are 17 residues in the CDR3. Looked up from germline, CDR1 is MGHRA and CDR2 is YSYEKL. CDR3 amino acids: CASSQNLRDRVPYGYTF. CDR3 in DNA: TGCGCCAGCAGCCAGAACCTCCGGGACAGGGTCCCCTATGGCTACACCTTC.

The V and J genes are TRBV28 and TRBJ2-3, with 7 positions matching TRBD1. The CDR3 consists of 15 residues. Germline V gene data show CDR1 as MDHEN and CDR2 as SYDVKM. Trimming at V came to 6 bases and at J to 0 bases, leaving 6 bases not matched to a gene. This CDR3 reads CASRQQGTSTDTQYF. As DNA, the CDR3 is TGTGCCAGCAGACAACAGGGGACAAGCACAGATACGCAGTATTTT. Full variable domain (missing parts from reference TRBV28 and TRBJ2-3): DVKVTQSSRYLVKRTGEKVFLECVQDMDHENMFWYRQDPGLGLRLIYFSYDVKMKEKGDIPEGYSVSREKKERFSLILESASTNQTSMYLCASRQQGTSTDTQYFGPGTRLTVL.

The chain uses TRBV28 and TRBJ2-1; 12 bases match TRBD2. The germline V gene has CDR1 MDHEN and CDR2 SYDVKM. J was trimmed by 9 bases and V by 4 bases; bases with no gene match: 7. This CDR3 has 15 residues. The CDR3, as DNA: TGTGCCAGCAGTTCTAGCGGGAGGGCCTCCGGTGAGCAGTTCTTC. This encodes CASSSSGRASGEQFF.

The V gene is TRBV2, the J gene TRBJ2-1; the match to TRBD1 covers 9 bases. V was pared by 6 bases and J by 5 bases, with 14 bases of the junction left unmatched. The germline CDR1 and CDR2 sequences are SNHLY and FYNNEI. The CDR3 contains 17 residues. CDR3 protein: CASRTGGRALGDNEQFF. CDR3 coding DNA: TGTGCCAGCAGGACAGGGGGTCGGGCACTAGGGGACAATGAGCAGTTCTTC.

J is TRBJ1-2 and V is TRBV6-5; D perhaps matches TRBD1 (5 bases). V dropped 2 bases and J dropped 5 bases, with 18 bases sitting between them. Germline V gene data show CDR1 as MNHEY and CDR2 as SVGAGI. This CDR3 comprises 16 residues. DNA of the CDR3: TGTGCCAGCAGTTACGGTGGGACGGGGACTGGGTATGGCTACACCTTC. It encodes CASSYGGTGTGYGYTF.

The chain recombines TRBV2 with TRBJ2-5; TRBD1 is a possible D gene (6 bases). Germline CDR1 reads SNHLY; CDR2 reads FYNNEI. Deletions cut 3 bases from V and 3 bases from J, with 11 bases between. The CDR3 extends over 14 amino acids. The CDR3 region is CASSEGTPKETQYF. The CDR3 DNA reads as TGTGCCAGCAGTGAGGGGACACCCAAAGAGACCCAGTACTTC.

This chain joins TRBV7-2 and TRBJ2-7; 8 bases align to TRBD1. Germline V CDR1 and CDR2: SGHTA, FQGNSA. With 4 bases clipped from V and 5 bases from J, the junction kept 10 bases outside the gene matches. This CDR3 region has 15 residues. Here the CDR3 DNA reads TGTGCCAGCAGCTCCACCAGTGGACAGGGCAACGAGCAGTACTTC. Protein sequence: CASSSTSGQGNEQYF.

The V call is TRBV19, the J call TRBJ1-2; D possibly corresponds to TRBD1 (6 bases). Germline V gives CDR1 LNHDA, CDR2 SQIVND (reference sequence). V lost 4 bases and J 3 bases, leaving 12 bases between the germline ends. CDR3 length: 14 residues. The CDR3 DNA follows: TGTGCCAGTAGTAGGGTTTACAGGGACTATGGCTACACCTTC. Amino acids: CASSRVYRDYGYTF.

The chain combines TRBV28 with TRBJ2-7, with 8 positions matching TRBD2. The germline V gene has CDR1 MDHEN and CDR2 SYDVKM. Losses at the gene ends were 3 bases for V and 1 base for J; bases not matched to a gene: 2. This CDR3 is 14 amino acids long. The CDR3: CASSLSGGSYEQYF. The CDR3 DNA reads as TGTGCCAGCAGTTTGAGCGGGGGTTCCTACGAGCAGTACTTC.

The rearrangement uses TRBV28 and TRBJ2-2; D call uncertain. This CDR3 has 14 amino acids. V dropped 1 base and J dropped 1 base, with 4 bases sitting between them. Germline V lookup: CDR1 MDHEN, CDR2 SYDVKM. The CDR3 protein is CASSLSRNTGELFF. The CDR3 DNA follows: TGTGCCAGCAGTTTATCTAGGAACACCGGGGAGCTGTTTTTT.